This T cell receptor beta chain was observed in a study of shared clonotypes between healthy human individuals. General observations from the study: The study found about 5% of naive CD4 clonotypes shared across a few donors. Generally, estimated richness proved larger in naive subsets than it did in memory subsets.

The V end was cut by 5 bases, the J end by 5 bases, with 10 bases between. This CDR3 has 12 amino acids. Germline-derived CDR1 and CDR2 are SEHNR and FQNEAQ (reference sequence). Sorted-subset replicate PCRs used about 0.2 ug of genomic DNA. This amount corresponded to 33,000 or so T cell genomes. TCRdb's copy holds only in-frame clones and misses some; the assay was immunoSEQ multiplex PCR. The repertoire holds over 1.5 million clones, with 95% to 99% as singletons. With regard to this clone: Its cognate antigen is unknown. Other DNA sequences within the sample encode an identical CDR3.

This TCR derives from a man aged 30 to 39 in good health. The chain joins TRBV7-9 to TRBJ2-7, with D possibly being TRBD1 or TRBD2 (6 bases each). Material: naive CD4+ T cells sorted from blood. The subset is: CD45RA+ positively selected. CDR3 residues: CASSRGTNEQYF. The DNA for the CDR3 is TGTGCCAGCAGCCGCGGGACAAACGAGCAGTACTTC.